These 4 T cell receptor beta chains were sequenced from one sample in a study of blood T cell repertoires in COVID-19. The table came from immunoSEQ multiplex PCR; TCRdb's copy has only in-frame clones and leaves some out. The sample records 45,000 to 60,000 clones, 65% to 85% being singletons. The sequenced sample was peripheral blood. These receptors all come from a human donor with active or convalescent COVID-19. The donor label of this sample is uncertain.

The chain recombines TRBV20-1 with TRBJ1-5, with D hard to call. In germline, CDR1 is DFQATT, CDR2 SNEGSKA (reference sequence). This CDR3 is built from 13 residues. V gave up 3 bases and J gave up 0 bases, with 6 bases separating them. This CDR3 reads CSASEYSNQPQHF. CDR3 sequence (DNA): TGCAGTGCTAGTGAGTATAGCAATCAGCCCCAGCATTTT.

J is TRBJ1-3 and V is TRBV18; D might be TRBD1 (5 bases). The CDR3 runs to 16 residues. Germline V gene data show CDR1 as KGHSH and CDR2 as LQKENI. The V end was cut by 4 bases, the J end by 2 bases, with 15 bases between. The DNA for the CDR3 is TGTGCCAGCTCACGAGACAGCCCAGTGGCTGGAAACACCATATATTTT. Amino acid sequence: CASSRDSPVAGNTIYF.

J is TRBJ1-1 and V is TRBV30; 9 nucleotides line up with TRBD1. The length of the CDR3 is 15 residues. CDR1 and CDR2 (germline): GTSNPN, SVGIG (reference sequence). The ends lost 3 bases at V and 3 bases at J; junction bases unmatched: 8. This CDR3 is CAWRQGAFGYTEAFF. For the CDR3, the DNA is TGTGCCTGGAGACAGGGGGCATTCGGTTACACTGAAGCTTTCTTT.

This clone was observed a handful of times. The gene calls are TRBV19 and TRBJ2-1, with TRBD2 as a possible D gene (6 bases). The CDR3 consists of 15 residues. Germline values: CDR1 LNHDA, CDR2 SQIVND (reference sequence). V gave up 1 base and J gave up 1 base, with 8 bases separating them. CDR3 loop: CASSIGGVSYNEQFF. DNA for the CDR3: TGTGCCAGTAGTATAGGCGGGGTTTCCTACAATGAGCAGTTCTTC.